One sample yielded the 28 T cell receptor beta chains listed below, sequenced in a study of T cell repertoires in cytomegalovirus infection. These TCRs are of unknown antigen specificity. TCRdb reanalysed the reads using MiXCR and keeps one entry per CDR3 protein. The sample includes 200,000 to 250,000 distinct CDR3 sequences, about 39% of them seen just once. The source material was CD8+ T cells from cultured PBMCs, sampled from culture after CMV antigen stimulation. All receptors come from a human donor in good health (CMV status not recorded). Some clones in this sample may be carry-over from other donors' samples.

In this sample, this clonotype turned up many times. The rearrangement joins TRBV11-2 to TRBJ2-3; 7 nucleotides match TRBD1. The V and J ends lost 5 bases and 3 bases, in that order; junction bases with no gene match: 5. In germline, CDR1 is SGHAT, CDR2 FQNNGV. The CDR3 spans 14 residues. CDR3 in DNA: TGTGCCAGCAGCGTCCGGGACAGTACAGATACGCAGTATTTT. Protein product: CASSVRDSTDTQYF.

The genes are TRBV9 and TRBJ2-1, with D possibly TRBD1 on 5 matching bases. V dropped 4 bases and J dropped 0 bases, with 11 bases sitting between them. The CDR3 consists of 15 residues. The germline V gene has CDR1 SGDLS and CDR2 YYNGEE. CDR3 nucleotides: TGTGCCAGCAGCCCAGGGTGGAGCTCCTACAATGAGCAGTTCTTC. This encodes CASSPGWSSYNEQFF.

The chain recombines TRBV5-5 with TRBJ2-1, with D perhaps matching TRBD2 (5 bases). The CDR3 length is 11 residues. Trimming shortened V by 6 bases and J by 13 bases, and 14 bases separated the two germline ends. CDR1 is SGHKS and CDR2 is YYEKEE in the germline V gene (reference sequence). CDR3 amino acids: CASTRCDYQFF. The DNA of the CDR3 is TGTGCCAGCACGCGATGTGACTACCAGTTCTTC.

The rearrangement uses TRBV20-1 and TRBJ2-7; D may match TRBD1 or TRBD2 (6 bases each). The CDR3 consists of 15 residues. Trimming removed 4 bases from V and 2 bases from J, with 18 bases in between. The germline V gene encodes CDR1 DFQATT and CDR2 SNEGSKA (reference sequence). As DNA, the CDR3 is TGCAGTGCTACCGCTGCGGGACACGCCACCTACGAGCAGTACTTC. It is translated as CSATAAGHATYEQYF.

This clonotype was observed many times. The chain joins TRBV7-2 to TRBJ2-1; a possible D gene is TRBD2 (6 bases). Germline V gene data show CDR1 as SGHTA and CDR2 as FQGNSA. The CDR3 spans 14 residues. The germline V and J ends were trimmed by 2 bases and 4 bases, with 9 bases remaining between them. CDR3 sequence (DNA): TGTGCCAGCAGCTTACCGGGACTGTACAATGAGCAGTTCTTC. It is translated as CASSLPGLYNEQFF.

The CDR3 is CASSSSDRGREQFF. The CDR3 DNA is TGTGCCAGCAGCTCTTCGGACAGGGGACGCGAGCAGTTCTTC. The chain employs TRBV28 and TRBJ2-1; 9 bases fit TRBD1. Germline loops: CDR1 MDHEN, CDR2 SYDVKM. J was trimmed by 10 bases and V by 6 bases; bases with no gene match: 10. This CDR3 spans 14 amino acids.

The chain links TRBV6-6 to TRBJ1-5; D is undetermined. CDR1 MNHNY and CDR2 SVGAGI come from the germline V gene (reference sequence). The ends were cut back, 5 bases at V and 4 bases at J, with 18 bases in the middle. This CDR3 spans 16 amino acids. This CDR3 is CASSHESPTENQPQHF. The CDR3 DNA reads as TGTGCCAGCAGTCATGAATCCCCGACTGAGAATCAGCCCCAGCATTTT.

This clonotype was detected only a few times. The rearrangement uses TRBV7-9 and TRBJ2-2; TRBD2 might be the D (5 bases). Germline CDR1 SEHNR, CDR2 FQNEAQ (reference sequence). V lost 4 bases and J lost 3, with 18 bases in between. This CDR3 has 17 residues. The DNA for the CDR3 is TGTGCCAGCAGCTCCAGAGCAACGGACTCCTACACCGGGGAGCTGTTTTTT. Translation: CASSSRATDSYTGELFF.

This clonotype appeared a few times. This sequence joins TRBV14 and TRBJ1-2; a possible D gene is TRBD1 (5 bases). Trimming stripped 3 bases from V and 3 bases from J, with 14 bases between. Germline V gene data show CDR1 as SGHDN and CDR2 as FVKESK. This CDR3 spans 15 amino acids. DNA of the CDR3: TGTGCCAGCAGCCAGAGGGGCACAGACGACTATGGCTACACCTTC. It is translated as CASSQRGTDDYGYTF.

The CDR3 is CASSSPQGDTEAFF. CDR3 DNA: TGTGCCAGCAGCTCTCCACAGGGGGACACTGAAGCTTTCTTT. The genes are TRBV7-3 and TRBJ1-1; 8 bases agree with TRBD1. This CDR3 has 14 residues. Germline V gives CDR1 SGHTA, CDR2 FQGTGA. V was pared by 4 bases and J by 3 bases, with 4 bases of the junction left unmatched.

There are many counts of this clonotype. The chain links TRBV12-3 or TRBV12-4 to TRBJ2-7; 9 bases map to TRBD2. The V gene end was trimmed by 4 bases and the J gene end by 2 bases; junction bases not matched to a gene: 9. The CDR3 contains 16 residues. CDR3: CASSSGRTSEPYEQYF. The CDR3, as DNA: TGTGCCAGCAGTTCCGGGAGGACTAGCGAGCCCTACGAGCAGTACTTC.

This clonotype was detected ten times or more. The gene calls are TRBV7-3 and TRBJ2-2, with a possible D match to TRBD2 (6 bases). Germline V lookup: CDR1 SGHTA, CDR2 FQGTGA. CDR3 size: 13 residues. The ends were cut back, 5 bases at V and 6 bases at J, with 10 bases in the middle. The DNA of the CDR3 is TGTGCCAGCAGCCTGGGGGGATCCGGGGAGCTGTTTTTT. This codes for CASSLGGSGELFF. The complete variable domain, with remaining parts taken from reference TRBV7-3 and TRBJ2-2, reads GAGVSQTPSNKVTEKGKYVELRCDPISGHTALYWYRQSLGQGPEFLIYFQGTGAADDSGLPNDRFFAVRPEGSVSTLKIQRTERGDSAVYLCASSLGGSGELFFGEGSRLTVL.

The V call is TRBV7-8, the J call TRBJ2-5; the D call may be TRBD1 or TRBD2 (6 bases each). Trimming left V 1 base short and J 5 bases short, with 20 bases between. CDR1 and CDR2 (germline): SGHVS, FQNEAQ. The CDR3 contains 17 residues. The CDR3 protein is CASSLEGSGAGSETQYF. CDR3 bases: TGTGCCAGCAGCTTAGAAGGCTCAGGGGCGGGGAGTGAGACCCAGTACTTC.

This clonotype was detected a few times. The rearrangement uses TRBV6-1 and TRBJ2-7, with no clear D. This CDR3 spans 11 amino acids. Looked up from germline, CDR1 is MNHNS and CDR2 is SASEGT. Trimming removed 6 bases from V and 6 bases from J, with 9 bases in between. Written as DNA, the CDR3 is TGTGCCAGCAGGAAGGGTGGCGAGCAGTACTTC. This gives the protein CASRKGGEQYF.

This clonotype was counted between two and nine times. This chain uses TRBV7-3 with TRBJ2-3; D may be TRBD1 (5 bases). V was shortened by 5 bases and J by 2 bases, with 11 bases between the two germline ends. The germline gives CDR1 SGHTA, CDR2 FQGTGA. The length of the CDR3 is 14 residues. The CDR3 nucleotides are TGTGCCAGCAGCCTAGGACATCTCACAGATACGCAGTATTTT. This gives the protein CASSLGHLTDTQYF.

The chain couples TRBV19 to TRBJ2-7; 7 bases are a match to TRBD2. The CDR3 is made up of 15 amino acids. CDR1 is LNHDA and CDR2 is SQIVND in the germline V gene (reference sequence). Germline trimming cut 2 bases from V and 5 bases from J; bases unmatched to any gene: 9. The CDR3 region is CASSISGEGLNEQYF. In DNA, the CDR3 is TGTGCCAGTAGTATAAGCGGGGAAGGTCTAAACGAGCAGTACTTC.

This clonotype came up many times. The chain uses TRBV7-2 and TRBJ2-3; 8 positions match TRBD2. Germline CDR1 reads SGHTA; CDR2 reads FQGNSA. This CDR3 spans 14 amino acids. Germline trimming cut 4 bases from V and 6 bases from J; bases unmatched to any gene: 6. CDR3 in amino acids: CASSSERGPDTQYF. Written as DNA, the CDR3 is TGTGCCAGCAGCTCCGAGCGGGGGCCCGATACGCAGTATTTT.

The V and J genes are TRBV28 and TRBJ2-2; D is ambiguous. The CDR3 runs to 11 residues. V gave up 8 bases and J gave up 8 bases, with 9 bases separating them. CDR1 is MDHEN, CDR2 SYDVKM, per germline. The CDR3 DNA sequence: TGTGCCAGCTTACAGAGAGGGGAGCTGTTTTTT. It yields the protein CASLQRGELFF.

This sequence joins TRBV28 and TRBJ2-7; TRBD1 aligns across 8 bases. V shed 6 bases, J shed 3 bases, and the junction held 4 bases outside the gene matches. CDR1 is MDHEN, CDR2 SYDVKM, per germline. This CDR3 contains 13 residues. This CDR3 is CASSPTGDYEQYF. The CDR3 coding sequence is TGTGCCAGCAGCCCGACAGGGGACTACGAGCAGTACTTC.

This chain uses TRBV19 with TRBJ2-1, with 9 bases that match TRBD2. With 2 bases clipped from V and 3 bases from J, the junction kept 17 bases outside the gene matches. Germline V gene sequence: CDR1 LNHDA, CDR2 SQIVND (reference sequence). The CDR3 loop spans 20 amino acids. CDR3 residues: CASSIPPVVQRGVDYNEQFF. CDR3 nucleotides: TGTGCCAGTAGTATACCCCCCGTCGTCCAGCGGGGGGTTGACTACAATGAGCAGTTCTTC.

V usage is TRBV7-2 and J usage is TRBJ2-1; maybe TRBD2 (5 bases). CDR1 and CDR2 from the germline V gene are SGHTA and FQGNSA. Trimming removed 4 bases from V and 10 bases from J, with 17 bases in between. The CDR3 runs 14 residues. The CDR3 loop is CASSSPRVSQEQFF. The CDR3 nucleotides read TGTGCCAGCAGCTCACCGAGGGTGTCCCAGGAGCAGTTCTTC.

A word on this clonotype: Relative to the germline gene, one junction end is altered; a read error may explain this. J is TRBJ2-7 and V is TRBV28, with no clear D. The CDR3 runs 13 residues. Germline CDR1 reads MDHEN; CDR2 reads SYDVKM. The CDR3: CASSLQASYERYF. CDR3 nucleotide sequence: TGTGCCAGCAGTTTACAGGCCTCCTACGAGCGGTACTTC.

The gene calls are TRBV27 and TRBJ1-1; D might be TRBD1 (5 bases). The germline V gene has CDR1 MNHEY and CDR2 SMNVEV (reference sequence). Trimming pared 4 bases from V and 1 base from J, leaving 10 bases between. The CDR3 runs 14 residues. The CDR3 coding sequence is TGTGCCAGCAGTTCTGGGGGTCGGAACACTGAAGCTTTCTTT. Translating gives CASSSGGRNTEAFF.

In its sample, this clonotype was seen many times. V is TRBV7-9 and J is TRBJ1-2; no reliable D call. Germline CDR1 is SEHNR and CDR2 is FQNEAQ (reference sequence). The CDR3 extends over 13 amino acids. The V end lost 6 bases, the J end lost 2 bases, and 10 bases lay between the germline ends. The CDR3 region is CASRADPNYGYTF. CDR3 bases: TGTGCCAGCAGGGCGGATCCCAACTATGGCTACACCTTC.

The chain couples TRBV7-3 to TRBJ1-1; tentative D call: TRBD1 (6 bases). This CDR3 is built from 15 residues. The V end lost 5 bases, the J end lost 3 bases, and 16 bases lay between the germline ends. Germline values: CDR1 SGHTA, CDR2 FQGTGA. This CDR3 reads CASSPLGGGDTEAFF. CDR3 coding DNA: TGTGCCAGCAGCCCGTTGGGGGGCGGAGACACTGAAGCTTTCTTT. The entire variable domain, with the rest obtained from reference TRBV7-3 and TRBJ1-1, is as follows: GAGVSQTPSNKVTEKGKYVELRCDPISGHTALYWYRQSLGQGPEFLIYFQGTGAADDSGLPNDRFFAVRPEGSVSTLKIQRTERGDSAVYLCASSPLGGGDTEAFFGQGTRLTVV.

V gene TRBV28 combines with J gene TRBJ2-7; 7 bases map to TRBD1. V gave up 8 bases and J gave up 2 bases; unmatched junction bases: 9. This CDR3 region has 14 residues. Germline V gives CDR1 MDHEN, CDR2 SYDVKM. In DNA, the CDR3 is TGTGCCAGCCTTCCCAGGGGGAAAACCTACGAGCAGTACTTC. It codes for CASLPRGKTYEQYF.

The V call is TRBV7-8, the J call TRBJ2-3; 7 bases fit TRBD2. The CDR3 is made up of 16 amino acids. J gave up 5 bases and V 5 bases, and 13 bases lay outside the gene matches. Germline V gene lookup returns CDR1 SGHVS and CDR2 FQNEAQ. CDR3 loop: CASSPDHRGDGDTQYF. In DNA, the CDR3 is TGTGCCAGCAGCCCCGACCACCGGGGGGATGGAGATACGCAGTATTTT.

The table lists this clonotype with a few counts. The chain is built from TRBV6-4 and TRBJ1-6, with TRBD1 identical over 8 bases. V was pared by 3 bases and J by 2 bases, with 15 bases of the junction left unmatched. Looked up from germline, CDR1 is MRHNA and CDR2 is SNTAGT. The CDR3 spans 20 residues. DNA for the CDR3: TGTGCCAGCAGTGAGCGGGCCATAGGGGACAGGAGGACCTATAATTCACCCCTCCACTTT. It specifies CASSERAIGDRRTYNSPLHF.